The 32 T cell receptor beta chains reported below all come from one sample, sequenced in a study of cytomegalovirus exposure and HLA in healthy donors (dated by TCRdb to 2015 to 2018). Libraries came from the immunoSEQ multiplex PCR assay. The immuneACCESS repertoire file appears here via TCRdb, limited to in-frame rearrangements. These files lack a portion of the clones; in checked studies, under half of the deficit traces to unresolved V genes, and the cause of the others is not known. The sample has more than 250,000 clones on record, around 90% of them singletons. 3% to 3.5% of the sample goes to the ten largest clones. The sequencing input was PBMCs. The receptors originated from a woman in her thirties in good health and CMV-seronegative.

This chain connects TRBV7-8 to TRBJ2-5; TRBD1 matches 8 bases. Germline V lookup: CDR1 SGHVS, CDR2 FQNEAQ. Trimming at V came to 4 bases and at J to 2 bases, leaving 3 bases not matched to a gene. The CDR3 extends over 14 amino acids. The DNA of the CDR3 is TGTGCCAGCAGCTGGACAGGGACACAAGAGACCCAGTACTTC. Its translation is CASSWTGTQETQYF.

This clone was observed a single time. The gene calls are TRBV12-5 and TRBJ2-7; D gene ambiguous. The V gene's germline CDR1 is LGHNT and CDR2 FRNRAP. Trimming stripped 3 bases from V and 0 bases from J, with 9 bases between. The CDR3 has 14 amino acids. CDR3: CASGLSQSSYEQYF. The CDR3 DNA sequence: TGTGCTAGTGGTTTATCGCAGAGCTCCTACGAGCAGTACTTC. Combining the CDR3 with reference TRBV12-5 and TRBJ2-7 gives the whole variable domain DARVTQTPRHKVTEMGQEVTMRCQPILGHNTVFWYRQTMMQGLELLAYFRNRAPLDDSGMPKDRFSAEMPDATLATLKIQPSEPRDSAVYFCASGLSQSSYEQYFGPGTRLTVT.

The chain carries TRBV6-1 and TRBJ2-7; D may be TRBD1 (6 bases). The CDR3 consists of 15 residues. V gave up 7 bases and J gave up 2 bases, with 18 bases separating them. In germline, CDR1 is MNHNS, CDR2 SASEGT. The CDR3 protein is CASTVDRFRPYEQYF. The CDR3 nucleotides read TGTGCCAGCACCGTGGACAGATTCCGCCCCTACGAGCAGTACTTC.

Written as DNA, the CDR3 is TGTGCCAGCAGCTCGGGACAGGGGGCGGATACGCAGTATTTT. Protein product: CASSSGQGADTQYF. V usage is TRBV7-3 and J usage is TRBJ2-3; 12 positions agree with TRBD1. V trimming: 4 bases; J trimming: 6 bases; junction bases outside the gene matches: 2. CDR1 is SGHTA, CDR2 FQGTGA, per germline. This CDR3 comprises 14 residues.

The chain links TRBV27 to TRBJ1-1; D is possibly TRBD1 (5 bases). Germline CDR1 MNHEY, CDR2 SMNVEV (reference sequence). The CDR3 is made up of 15 amino acids. V was pared by 6 bases and J by 0 bases, with 14 bases between. DNA for the CDR3: TGTGCCAGCAGACCCGGGACGAATTTGAACACTGAAGCTTTCTTT. It is translated as CASRPGTNLNTEAFF.

The chain recombines TRBV27 with TRBJ2-1; D perhaps matches TRBD2 (6 bases). The germline V gene encodes CDR1 MNHEY and CDR2 SMNVEV (reference sequence). V lost 3 bases and J lost 1, with 19 bases in between. This CDR3 region has 18 residues. The DNA of the CDR3 is TGTGCCAGCAGTTTGAAAACAGGCCGGGACTTTTCCTACAATGAGCAGTTCTTC. Translated, it gives CASSLKTGRDFSYNEQFF.

The chain uses TRBV5-1 and TRBJ2-5; 10 nucleotides match TRBD1. Trimming cost V 0 bases and J 1 base; bases outside gene matches: 3. The CDR3 spans 16 residues. Germline V gene data show CDR1 as SGHRS and CDR2 as YFSETQ. The DNA for the CDR3 is TGCGCCAGCAGCTTGGGAGGGACAGGGGTCCAAGAGACCCAGTACTTC. Its translation is CASSLGGTGVQETQYF.

This clone was seen a handful of times. The gene calls are TRBV28 and TRBJ2-7, with 14 bases aligning to TRBD2. The CDR3 runs to 15 residues. Germline-derived CDR1 and CDR2 are MDHEN and SYDVKM. Trimming removed 4 bases from V and 6 bases from J; junction bases left unmatched: 5. The CDR3 region is CASSSGTSGSAEQYF. As DNA, the CDR3 is TGTGCCAGCAGTTCTGGGACTAGCGGGAGTGCCGAGCAGTACTTC.

This chain joins TRBV9 and TRBJ2-7; 11 bases map to TRBD2. Germline CDR1 and CDR2: SGDLS and YYNGEE. The CDR3 covers 18 residues. Unmatched junction bases numbered 15, after V lost 3 bases and J lost 4 bases. This chain's CDR3 is CASSGDSGREASVYEQYF. For the CDR3, the DNA is TGTGCCAGCAGCGGAGATAGCGGGAGGGAGGCTTCGGTTTACGAGCAGTACTTC. Supplemented by reference TRBV9 and TRBJ2-7, the full variable domain reads DSGVTQTPKHLITATGQRVTLRCSPRSGDLSVYWYQQSLDQGLQFLIQYYNGEERAKGNILERFSAQQFPDLHSELNLSSLELGDSALYFCASSGDSGREASVYEQYFGPGTRLTVT.

The V call is TRBV11-3, the J call TRBJ2-2; tentatively, D is TRBD1 (5 bases). Trimming took 2 bases from V and 4 from J, leaving 8 bases between them. Germline values: CDR1 SGHNT, CDR2 YENEEA. This CDR3 has 14 residues. CDR3 in amino acids: CASSLSRATGELFF. The CDR3 DNA is TGTGCCAGCAGCTTATCCAGGGCCACCGGGGAGCTGTTTTTT.

V usage is TRBV7-9 and J usage is TRBJ1-2; TRBD1 matches at 7 bases. Germline loops: CDR1 SEHNR, CDR2 FQNEAQ (reference sequence). V was pared by 4 bases and J by 4 bases, with 6 bases of the junction left unmatched. CDR3 length: 14 residues. CDR3 nucleotides: TGTGCCAGCAGCTCGACGACAGGGTTCTATGGCTACACCTTC. Amino acid sequence: CASSSTTGFYGYTF.

Of note for this clone: Other DNA sequences in this sample translate to the same CDR3. The chain recombines TRBV18 with TRBJ2-7, with unresolved D. Per the germline V gene, CDR1 is KGHSH and CDR2 is LQKENI. The V end lost 3 bases, the J end lost 0 bases, and 9 bases lay between the germline ends. This CDR3 has 14 residues. As DNA, the CDR3 is TGTGCCAGCTCACCCTCACGTAACTCCTACGAGCAGTACTTC. This encodes CASSPSRNSYEQYF.

The CDR3 DNA reads as TGTGCCAGCAGCCGGACTAGCGGTCCGAGGGAGGGAGAGACCCAGTACTTC. As protein: CASSRTSGPREGETQYF. This chain joins TRBV7-2 and TRBJ2-5; TRBD2 matches 10 bases. Germline CDR1 reads SGHTA; CDR2 reads FQGNSA. V gave up 5 bases and J gave up 4 bases; unmatched junction bases: 13. The CDR3 covers 17 residues.

The chain is built from TRBV7-2 and TRBJ2-3; TRBD1 agrees at 10 bases. CDR3 size: 14 residues. Germline lookup yields CDR1 SGHTA and CDR2 FQGNSA. V was clipped by 0 bases and J by 15 bases; unmatched bases: 9. The CDR3 spells CASSLAFSGQGPYF. The CDR3, as DNA: TGTGCCAGCAGCTTAGCTTTTTCGGGACAGGGGCCATATTTT.

V is TRBV5-5 and J is TRBJ1-5, with 7 bases aligning to TRBD1. Unmatched junction bases numbered 10, after V lost 4 bases and J lost 6 bases. The V gene's germline CDR1 is SGHKS and CDR2 YYEKEE (reference sequence). This CDR3 spans 15 amino acids. The CDR3 reads CASSPYGTAVQPQHF. The CDR3 nucleotides are TGTGCCAGCAGCCCGTACGGGACAGCGGTTCAGCCCCAGCATTTT.

The chain uses TRBV29-1 and TRBJ1-1; 7 bases are shared with TRBD1. The germline V gene has CDR1 SQVTM and CDR2 ANQGSEA. V lost 7 bases to trimming and J lost 4 bases; unmatched junction nucleotides: 6. The CDR3 covers 12 residues. CDR3 in amino acids: CSGGQGGTEAFF. CDR3 in DNA: TGCAGCGGGGGGCAGGGGGGCACTGAAGCTTTCTTT.

CDR3 sequence reads: CASRAGTSGYNEQFF. As DNA, the CDR3 is TGTGCCAGCAGAGCCGGGACTAGCGGATACAATGAGCAGTTCTTC. The chain combines TRBV7-8 with TRBJ2-1; 11 bases fit TRBD2. J was trimmed by 4 bases and V by 6 bases; bases with no gene match: 5. The length of the CDR3 is 15 residues. The V gene's germline CDR1 is SGHVS and CDR2 FQNEAQ.

The chain carries TRBV18 and TRBJ2-3, with 8 positions matching TRBD1. The germline V gene encodes CDR1 KGHSH and CDR2 LQKENI. The CDR3 consists of 14 residues. Trimming removed 3 bases from V and 4 bases from J; junction bases left unmatched: 3. In DNA form, the CDR3 reads TGTGCCAGCTCACCGGACAGGGTCGCAGATACGCAGTATTTT. Its translation is CASSPDRVADTQYF.

Only a few counts were recorded for this clone. The chain employs TRBV10-3 and TRBJ2-7, with TRBD2 as a possible D gene (6 bases). Per the germline V gene, CDR1 is ENHRY and CDR2 is SYGVKD. V was shortened by 10 bases and J by 0 bases, with 10 bases between the two germline ends. This CDR3 has 12 amino acids. The CDR3: CATLADSYEQYF. The CDR3 DNA is TGTGCCACCTTAGCGGACTCCTACGAGCAGTACTTC.

This clone was picked up one time. The chain links TRBV4-3 to TRBJ1-4; D unclear. The CDR3 consists of 16 residues. Deletions cut 0 bases from V and 1 base from J, with 9 bases between. In germline, CDR1 is LGHNA, CDR2 YSLEER. Here the CDR3 reads CASSQELGRTNEKLFF. The CDR3 bases are TGCGCCAGCAGCCAAGAATTGGGAAGAACTAATGAAAAACTGTTTTTT.

The chain has TRBV6-6 and TRBJ2-7; D possibly uses TRBD1 or TRBD2 (5 bases each). CDR3 length equals 13 residues. The V gene lost 2 bases and the J gene lost 5 bases, with 10 bases spanning the gap. Germline V lookup: CDR1 MNHNY, CDR2 SVGAGI (reference sequence). The CDR3 DNA follows: TGTGCCAGCAGTTACGGGGGAAGGGACGAGCAGTACTTC. It translates to CASSYGGRDEQYF.

The chain employs TRBV10-3 and TRBJ1-5; 7 nucleotides match TRBD1. The length of the CDR3 is 15 residues. Germline V CDR1 and CDR2: ENHRY, SYGVKD. J was trimmed by 5 bases and V by 4 bases; bases with no gene match: 8. Here the CDR3 reads CAISATGAWDQPQHF. DNA for the CDR3: TGTGCCATCAGTGCTACAGGGGCGTGGGATCAGCCCCAGCATTTT.

This clone has a single count. The chain recombines TRBV11-2 with TRBJ2-1; 8 bases match TRBD2. Looked up from germline, CDR1 is SGHAT and CDR2 is FQNNGV. This CDR3 is built from 19 residues. V dropped 1 base and J dropped 4; count of bases not matched to a gene: 15. CDR3 DNA: TGTGCCAGCAGCTTAGGAGGAAGGTTGACGGGAGGGCGTTACAATGAGCAGTTCTTC. Protein product: CASSLGGRLTGGRYNEQFF. The entire variable domain, with the rest obtained from reference TRBV11-2 and TRBJ2-1, is as follows: EAGVAQSPRYKIIEKRQSVAFWCNPISGHATLYWYQQILGQGPKLLIQFQNNGVVDDSQLPKDRFSAERLKGVDSTLKIQPAKLEDSAVYLCASSLGGRLTGGRYNEQFFGPGTRLTVL.

J is TRBJ2-2 and V is TRBV6-5; 9 nucleotides agree with TRBD1. J lost 5 bases, V lost 6 bases, and 7 bases had no gene match. This CDR3 region has 15 residues. The germline gives CDR1 MNHEY, CDR2 SVGAGI. CDR3 in DNA: TGTGCCAGCAGGACACAGGGGGCAACAACCGGGGAGCTGTTTTTT. Residues: CASRTQGATTGELFF.

The chain joins TRBV27 to TRBJ2-3, with TRBD2 matching 10 bases. The CDR3 has 16 residues. The V segment lost 5 bases and the J segment 0 bases; nucleotides outside the gene matches: 5. Germline lookup yields CDR1 MNHEY and CDR2 SMNVEV (reference sequence). CDR3 loop: CASSETSGLSTDTQYF. The DNA for the CDR3 is TGTGCCAGCAGTGAGACTAGCGGGCTTAGCACAGATACGCAGTATTTT.

CDR3 bases: TGTGCCAGCAGAAGTACCGGGAACATAGCGGGAGAGACCCAGTACTTC. The encoded protein is CASRSTGNIAGETQYF. J is TRBJ2-5 and V is TRBV7-3; 7 bases agree with TRBD2. Per germline, CDR1 SGHTA and CDR2 FQGTGA. CDR3 length: 16 amino acids. After removal of 6 bases from V and 4 bases from J, the junction contained 14 bases not matched to a gene.

This clone was counted once. This sequence joins TRBV10-3 and TRBJ2-7; 12 bases agree with TRBD1. The CDR3 consists of 14 residues. Germline V gives CDR1 ENHRY, CDR2 SYGVKD. Germline trimming cut 11 bases from V and 4 bases from J; bases unmatched to any gene: 9. The CDR3 reads CALARDRGRYEQYF. CDR3 sequence (DNA): TGTGCCCTCGCCCGGGACAGGGGGCGTTACGAGCAGTACTTC.

V usage is TRBV19 and J usage is TRBJ1-2; unclear D gene. Trimming pared 1 base from V and 1 base from J, leaving 4 bases between. This CDR3 has 13 residues. Germline assignment: CDR1 LNHDA and CDR2 SQIVND (reference sequence). The CDR3 is CASSIVGNYGYTF. DNA of the CDR3: TGTGCCAGTAGTATAGTCGGTAACTATGGCTACACCTTC.

The chain recombines TRBV29-1 with TRBJ2-3; D gene uncertain. Trimming shortened V by 2 bases and J by 3 bases, and 15 bases separated the two germline ends. CDR3 size: 15 residues. From germline, CDR1 is SQVTM and CDR2 ANQGSEA. In nucleotides, the CDR3 is TGCAGCGTTGAACGACTCCGCCAGGAGACAGATACGCAGTATTTT. Protein sequence: CSVERLRQETDTQYF.

The chain joins TRBV28 to TRBJ1-2; D might be TRBD1 (6 bases). V was shortened by 5 bases and J by 9 bases, with 10 bases between the two germline ends. Germline-derived CDR1 and CDR2 are MDHEN and SYDVKM. The CDR3 runs 11 residues. CDR3 sequence reads: CASSQQGSYTF. The CDR3 nucleotides are TGTGCCAGCAGTCAACAGGGTAGCTACACCTTC.

The chain joins TRBV28 to TRBJ2-7; 8 nucleotides line up with TRBD2. This CDR3 spans 15 amino acids. Germline V gene lookup returns CDR1 MDHEN and CDR2 SYDVKM. Trimming took 5 bases from V and 2 from J; bases not matched to a gene: 8. The CDR3 nucleotides read TGTGCCAGCAGTACGCTAGCGGGTCTAACCTACGAGCAGTACTTC. Amino acids: CASSTLAGLTYEQYF.

V is TRBV7-6 and J is TRBJ2-6; D may be TRBD2 (5 bases). Germline CDR1 and CDR2: SGHVS and FNYEAQ. CDR3 length: 15 amino acids. The germline V and J ends were trimmed by 5 bases and 2 bases, with 10 bases remaining between them. The CDR3 is CASSAGGAGANVLTF. DNA for the CDR3: TGTGCCAGCAGCGCGGGTGGGGCTGGGGCCAACGTCCTGACTTTC. Drawing the rest from reference TRBV7-6 and TRBJ2-6, the complete variable domain is GAGVSQSPRYKVTKRGQDVALRCDPISGHVSLYWYRQALGQGPEFLTYFNYEAQQDKSGLPNDRFSAERPEGSISTLTIQRTEQRDSAMYRCASSAGGAGANVLTFGAGSRLTVL.